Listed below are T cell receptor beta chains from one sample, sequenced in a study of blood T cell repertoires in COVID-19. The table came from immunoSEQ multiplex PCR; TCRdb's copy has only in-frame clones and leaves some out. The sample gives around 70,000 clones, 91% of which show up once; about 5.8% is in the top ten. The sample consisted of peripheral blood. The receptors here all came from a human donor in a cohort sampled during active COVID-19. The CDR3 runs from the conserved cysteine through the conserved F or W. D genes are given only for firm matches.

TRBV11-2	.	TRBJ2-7	CASSLERGLSREQYF
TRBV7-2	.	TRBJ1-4	CASSLGGGWEKLFF
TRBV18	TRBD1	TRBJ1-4	CASSPGQGNEKLFF
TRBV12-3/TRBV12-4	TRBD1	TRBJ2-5	CASSPGQEETQYF
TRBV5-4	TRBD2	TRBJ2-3	CASSFGTSGGTSTDTQYF
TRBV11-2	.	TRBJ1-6	CASSLGQSTWAPLHF
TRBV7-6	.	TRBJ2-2	CASSLVAGATNTGELFF
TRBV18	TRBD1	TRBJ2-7	CASSPAGTGGYEQYF
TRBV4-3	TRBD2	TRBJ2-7	CASSQGGGASYEQYF
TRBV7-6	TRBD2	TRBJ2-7	CASSLAGLAGGNYEQYF
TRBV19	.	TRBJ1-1	CASKVRVRTEAFF
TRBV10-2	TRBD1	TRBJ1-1	CASRGQGAVGTEAFF
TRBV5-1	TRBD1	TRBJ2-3	CATTDRVTDTQYF
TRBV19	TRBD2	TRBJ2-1	CASSISAGGAGNEQFF